These T cell receptor beta chains were read from a single sample in a study of blood T cells in healthy people across ages. MiXCR was run by TCRdb on the 5' RACE reads, yielding one entry per CDR3 protein. The repertoire holds over a million distinct CDR3 sequences, 40% to 45% seen once, with just over 4% in the top ten. Sequenced sample: blood. These receptors all come from a woman under 30 in good health. The CDR3 runs from the conserved cysteine through the conserved F or W. A D gene is named only where the DNA matches it firmly. A row's size may be missing; if present it is once, few, many or a size class.

abundance: .
d_gene: TRBD2
j_gene: TRBJ2-1
v_gene: TRBV20-1
CDR3aa: CSARGRRLALGNEQFF
CDR3nt: TGCAGTGCTAGAGGCCGTCGACTAGCTCTTGGGAATGAGCAGTTCTTC

abundance: .
d_gene: TRBD2
j_gene: TRBJ2-5
v_gene: TRBV20-1
CDR3aa: CSAREMRGGRQETQYF
CDR3nt: TGCAGTGCTAGAGAGATGCGGGGGGGCCGTCAAGAGACCCAGTACTTC

abundance: .
d_gene: .
j_gene: TRBJ2-3
v_gene: TRBV5-1
CDR3aa: CASSLVDMQYF
CDR3nt: TGCGCCAGCAGCTTGGTGGATATGCAGTATTTT

abundance: .
d_gene: .
j_gene: TRBJ1-5
v_gene: TRBV20-1
CDR3aa: CSAGKQGGDQPQHF
CDR3nt: TGCAGTGCTGGAAAACAGGGCGGGGACCAGCCCCAGCATTTT

abundance: .
d_gene: .
j_gene: TRBJ1-4
v_gene: TRBV29-1
CDR3aa: CSVANVLTNEKLFF
CDR3nt: TGCAGCGTGGCGAACGTACTAACTAATGAAAAACTGTTTTTT

abundance: few
d_gene: .
j_gene: TRBJ1-2
v_gene: TRBV7-2
CDR3aa: CASSLDGRHGYTF
CDR3nt: TGTGCCAGCAGCTTAGACGGGCGGCATGGCTACACCTTC

abundance: .
d_gene: .
j_gene: TRBJ2-3
v_gene: TRBV11-2
CDR3aa: CASSFWSSRGFADTQYF
CDR3nt: TGTGCCAGCAGCTTCTGGTCCTCTCGGGGTTTCGCAGATACGCAGTATTTT

abundance: .
d_gene: .
j_gene: TRBJ1-1
v_gene: TRBV20-1
CDR3aa: CSARGGKIEAFF
CDR3nt: TGCAGTGCTAGAGGGGGGAAGATCGAGGCTTTCTTT

abundance: few
d_gene: TRBD1
j_gene: TRBJ2-5
v_gene: TRBV5-5
CDR3aa: CASSPWTGSRETQYF
CDR3nt: TGTGCCAGCAGCCCCTGGACAGGTAGTCGAGAGACCCAGTACTTC

abundance: many
d_gene: .
j_gene: TRBJ2-3
v_gene: TRBV11-2
CDR3aa: CASSYPTDTQYF
CDR3nt: TGTGCCAGCAGCTACCCCACAGATACGCAGTATTTT

abundance: .
d_gene: TRBD1
j_gene: TRBJ1-2
v_gene: TRBV28
CDR3aa: CASSSWTGGHNYGYTF
CDR3nt: TGTGCCAGCAGTTCGTGGACAGGGGGCCATAACTATGGCTACACCTTC

abundance: .
d_gene: .
j_gene: TRBJ2-6
v_gene: TRBV6-2/TRBV6-3
CDR3aa: CASTIIEVSGANVLTF
CDR3nt: TGTGCCAGCACCATTATTGAGGTGTCGGGGGCCAACGTCCTGACTTTC

abundance: few
d_gene: .
j_gene: TRBJ2-3
v_gene: TRBV29-1
CDR3aa: CSVDPGGDTQYF
CDR3nt: TGCAGCGTTGATCCAGGCGGGGATACGCAGTATTTT

abundance: .
d_gene: TRBD1
j_gene: TRBJ1-1
v_gene: TRBV20-1
CDR3aa: CSARARGPTEAFF
CDR3nt: TGCAGTGCTAGGGCGAGGGGGCCCACTGAAGCTTTCTTT

abundance: .
d_gene: TRBD1
j_gene: TRBJ2-3
v_gene: TRBV29-1
CDR3aa: CSVDQGQGFADTQYF
CDR3nt: TGCAGCGTTGATCAAGGACAGGGGTTCGCAGATACGCAGTATTTT

abundance: .
d_gene: .
j_gene: TRBJ2-1
v_gene: TRBV3-1
CDR3aa: CASSQHQGRANEQFF
CDR3nt: TGTGCCAGCAGCCAACACCAGGGTCGGGCCAATGAGCAGTTCTTC

abundance: few
d_gene: .
j_gene: TRBJ1-4
v_gene: TRBV3-1
CDR3aa: CASSQGGSEIEKLFF
CDR3nt: TGTGCCAGCAGCCAAGGTGGCTCCGAGATTGAAAAACTGTTTTTT